These 13 T cell receptor beta chains were sequenced from one sample in a study of cytomegalovirus exposure and HLA in healthy donors. Only in-frame clones appear in the TCRdb table, and some are missing; sequencing was by immunoSEQ multiplex PCR. The sample comprises approximately 100,000 clones, roughly 87% of which are singletons, and 5.5% to 7.5% rests with the top ten. Sequenced: PBMCs. The receptors derive from a man aged 18-30 years in good health and CMV-seropositive.

The chain carries TRBV7-3 and TRBJ2-3; TRBD2 matches 8 bases. The germline CDR1 and CDR2 sequences are SGHTA and FQGTGA. This CDR3 is 15 amino acids long. The V gene end was trimmed by 5 bases and the J gene end by 0 bases; junction bases not matched to a gene: 4. The CDR3 DNA reads as TGTGCCAGCAGCAAAGCGGGGGCCAGCACAGATACGCAGTATTTT. It codes for CASSKAGASTDTQYF.

V is TRBV6-1 and J is TRBJ1-1; D is perhaps TRBD1 (6 bases). The length of the CDR3 is 12 residues. Trimming stripped 5 bases from V and 5 bases from J, with 9 bases between. Germline CDR1 is MNHNS and CDR2 is SASEGT. The DNA of the CDR3 is TGTGCCAGCAGTACTACAGGGACTGAAGCTTTCTTT. Encoded protein: CASSTTGTEAFF.

The V and J genes are TRBV28 and TRBJ2-1, with 7 bases lining up with TRBD1. V was clipped by 6 bases and J by 6 bases; unmatched bases: 11. This CDR3 is built from 15 residues. Germline CDR1 reads MDHEN; CDR2 reads SYDVKM. The CDR3 DNA reads TGTGCCAGCAGCCGAACAGGGGAGAAAGGCAATGAGCAGTTCTTC. Translation: CASSRTGEKGNEQFF.

The chain combines TRBV7-9 with TRBJ2-3, with D uncertain. Between the trimmed V and J ends, which lost 0 bases and 2 bases, there was a span of 3 bases. CDR3 length: 13 residues. Germline CDR1 SEHNR, CDR2 FQNEAQ (reference sequence). The CDR3 protein is CASSLAITDTQYF. In DNA form, the CDR3 reads TGTGCCAGCAGCTTAGCCATCACAGATACGCAGTATTTT.

The chain couples TRBV27 to TRBJ2-7; 8 nucleotides align to TRBD2. Germline loops: CDR1 MNHEY, CDR2 SMNVEV (reference sequence). The CDR3 covers 15 residues. V trimming: 2 bases; J trimming: 5 bases; junction bases outside the gene matches: 8. The CDR3 protein is CASSLAAGGAHEQYF. In nucleotides, the CDR3 is TGTGCCAGCAGTTTAGCGGCGGGGGGCGCCCACGAGCAGTACTTC.

The CDR3 nucleotides are TGCGCCAGCAGCCAACCCCCCCTGGGGGGTAGCTATAATTCACCCCTCCACTTT. This sequence encodes CASSQPPLGGSYNSPLHF. V usage is TRBV4-3 and J usage is TRBJ1-6; possibly TRBD1 for D (5 bases). The CDR3 is made up of 18 amino acids. The V gene lost 2 bases and the J gene lost 3 bases, with 17 bases spanning the gap. Germline V lookup: CDR1 LGHNA, CDR2 YSLEER.

This chain links TRBV6-1 with TRBJ1-5; 10 bases are a match to TRBD1. Per germline, CDR1 MNHNS and CDR2 SASEGT. V was clipped by 2 bases and J by 4 bases; unmatched bases: 5. This CDR3 is built from 16 residues. The CDR3 nucleotides read TGTGCCAGCAGTGAAATGCCGGGACAGGGGAATCAGCCCCAGCATTTT. Translated, it gives CASSEMPGQGNQPQHF.

The CDR3 nucleotides are TGTGCCAGCAGTTTATCGGCGGGATTAGGGTATGAGCAGTTCTTC. Translating it yields CASSLSAGLGYEQFF. This sequence joins TRBV27 and TRBJ2-1; D is possibly TRBD2 (6 bases). V was clipped by 0 bases and J by 8 bases, with 14 bases between them. This CDR3 spans 15 amino acids. CDR1 and CDR2 (germline): MNHEY, SMNVEV (reference sequence).

This clone was found a few times. This chain joins TRBV9 and TRBJ1-1; 8 nucleotides line up with TRBD1. This CDR3 comprises 16 residues. The V segment lost 0 bases and the J segment 1 base; nucleotides outside the gene matches: 5. Germline CDR1 reads SGDLS; CDR2 reads YYNGEE. Here the CDR3 reads CASSVAPQGANTEAFF. The CDR3, as DNA: TGTGCCAGCAGCGTAGCGCCCCAGGGGGCGAACACTGAAGCTTTCTTT.

In this sample, this clone turned up once. The chain employs TRBV5-6 and TRBJ2-5, with D unclear. The germline CDR1 and CDR2 sequences are SGHDT and YYEEEE. The germline V and J ends were trimmed by 5 bases and 2 bases, with 7 bases remaining between them. The CDR3 loop spans 12 amino acids. DNA for the CDR3: TGTGCCAGCAGAAACCGGCAAGAGACCCAGTACTTC. It yields the protein CASRNRQETQYF.

The chain employs TRBV9 and TRBJ2-6, with 8 bases fitting TRBD1. Germline V gene sequence: CDR1 SGDLS, CDR2 YYNGEE. The CDR3 runs 18 residues. V lost 0 bases, J lost 2 bases, and 7 bases stayed unmatched. The CDR3, as DNA: TGTGCCAGCAGCGTAGGGGACAGGAAAAGAACTGGGGCCAACGTCCTGACTTTC. This gives the protein CASSVGDRKRTGANVLTF. The variable domain in full, completed from reference TRBV9 and TRBJ2-6, reads DSGVTQTPKHLITATGQRVTLRCSPRSGDLSVYWYQQSLDQGLQFLIQYYNGEERAKGNILERFSAQQFPDLHSELNLSSLELGDSALYFCASSVGDRKRTGANVLTFGAGSRLTVL.

The chain uses TRBV29-1 and TRBJ1-2; D not certain. CDR1 and CDR2 from the germline V gene are SQVTM and ANQGSEA. This CDR3 spans 15 amino acids. V was shortened by 5 bases and J by 4 bases, with 20 bases between the two germline ends. CDR3 in DNA: TGCAGCGTTATCCACCAAGAACGAACAGCCTATGGCTACACCTTC. This sequence encodes CSVIHQERTAYGYTF. The full variable domain, rest sourced from reference TRBV29-1 and TRBJ1-2, is SAVISQKPSRDICQRGTSLTIQCQVDSQVTMMFWYRQQPGQSLTLIATANQGSEATYESGFVIDKFPISRPNLTFSTLTVSNMSPEDSSIYLCSVIHQERTAYGYTFGSGTRLTVV.

The genes are TRBV10-3 and TRBJ1-1, with D possibly being TRBD1 (5 bases). The CDR3 is 11 residues long. V lost 8 bases and J lost 1, with 5 bases in between. Germline-derived CDR1 and CDR2 are ENHRY and SYGVKD. The CDR3: CAIGQNTEAFF. In nucleotides, the CDR3 is TGTGCCATCGGACAGAACACTGAAGCTTTCTTT.